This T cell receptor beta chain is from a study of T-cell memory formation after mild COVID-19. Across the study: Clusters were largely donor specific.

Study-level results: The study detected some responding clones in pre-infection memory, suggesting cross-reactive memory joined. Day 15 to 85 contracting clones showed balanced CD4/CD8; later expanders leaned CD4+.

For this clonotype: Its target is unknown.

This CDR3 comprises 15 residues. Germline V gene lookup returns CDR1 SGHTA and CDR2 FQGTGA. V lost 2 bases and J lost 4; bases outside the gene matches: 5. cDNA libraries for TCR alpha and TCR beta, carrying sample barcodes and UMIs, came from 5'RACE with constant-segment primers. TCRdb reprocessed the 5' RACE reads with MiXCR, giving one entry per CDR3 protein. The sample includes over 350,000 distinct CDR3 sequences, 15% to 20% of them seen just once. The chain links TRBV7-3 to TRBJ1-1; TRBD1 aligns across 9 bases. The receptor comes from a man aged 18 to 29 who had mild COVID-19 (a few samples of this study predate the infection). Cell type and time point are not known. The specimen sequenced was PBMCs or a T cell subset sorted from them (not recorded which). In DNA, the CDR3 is TGTGCCAGCAGCTTAGACACGGGACAGGGCACTGAAGCTTTCTTT. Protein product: CASSLDTGQGTEAFF.